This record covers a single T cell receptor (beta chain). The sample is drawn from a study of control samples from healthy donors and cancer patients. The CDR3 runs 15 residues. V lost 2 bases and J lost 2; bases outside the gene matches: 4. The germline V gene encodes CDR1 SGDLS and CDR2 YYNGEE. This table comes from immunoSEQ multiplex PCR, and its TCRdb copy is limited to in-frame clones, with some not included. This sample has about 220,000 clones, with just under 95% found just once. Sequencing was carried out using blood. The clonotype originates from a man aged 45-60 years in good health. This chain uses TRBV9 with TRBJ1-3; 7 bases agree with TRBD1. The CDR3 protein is CASSVQGGPGNTIYF. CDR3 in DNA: TGTGCCAGCAGCGTTCAGGGGGGCCCTGGAAACACCATATATTTT.